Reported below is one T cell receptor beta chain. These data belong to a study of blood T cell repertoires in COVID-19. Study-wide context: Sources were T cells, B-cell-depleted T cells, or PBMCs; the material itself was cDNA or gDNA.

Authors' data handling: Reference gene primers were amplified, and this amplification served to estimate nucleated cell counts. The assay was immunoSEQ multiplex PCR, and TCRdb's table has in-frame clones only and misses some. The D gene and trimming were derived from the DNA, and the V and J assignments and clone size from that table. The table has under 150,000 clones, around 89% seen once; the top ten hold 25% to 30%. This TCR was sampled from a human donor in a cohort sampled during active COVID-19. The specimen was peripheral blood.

The CDR3 DNA sequence: TGTGCCAGCAGTTACATCAGGAATTCCTATAATTCACCCCTCCACTTT. Amino acids: CASSYIRNSYNSPLHF. The chain links TRBV27 to TRBJ1-6; D is unclear. Germline V CDR1 and CDR2: MNHEY, SMNVEV (reference sequence). The CDR3 is made up of 16 amino acids. Trimming shortened V by 4 bases and J by 1 base, and 11 bases separated the two germline ends.